This TCR beta chain derives from a study of T cell repertoires in aging, cancer and after chemotherapy. Study overall: Clear clonal overlap appeared across healthy donor samples taken over several months to years. Study observations and caveats: Untreated cancer patients had significantly lower blood TCR diversity than age-matched healthy donors. Median generation probability rose over the chemotherapy interval in each cancer cohort, suggesting rebound thymic output.

This clonotype appeared a few times. The target antigen is unknown. The CDR3 totals 15 residues. Germline V gives CDR1 LNHDA, CDR2 SQIVND (reference sequence). The V and J ends lost 3 bases and 3 bases respectively, with 12 bases between them. Amplification of TCR beta used genomic DNA extracted from peripheral blood. Multiplex touch-down PCR with TRB-A/B primers amplified rearranged V-D-J TRB sequences. TCRdb itself ran the multiplex PCR reads through MiXCR, one entry per CDR3 protein. The sample consists of 4,500 or so distinct CDR3 sequences, around 27% of them appearing once. Material: blood. The rearrangement uses TRBV19 and TRBJ2-1, with D perhaps matching TRBD1 or TRBD2 (5 bases each). This TCR was recovered from a human donor in good health. The CDR3 is CASSIGDLNYNEQFF. CDR3 DNA sequence: TGTGCCAGTAGTATCGGGGACCTAAACTACAATGAGCAGTTCTTC.